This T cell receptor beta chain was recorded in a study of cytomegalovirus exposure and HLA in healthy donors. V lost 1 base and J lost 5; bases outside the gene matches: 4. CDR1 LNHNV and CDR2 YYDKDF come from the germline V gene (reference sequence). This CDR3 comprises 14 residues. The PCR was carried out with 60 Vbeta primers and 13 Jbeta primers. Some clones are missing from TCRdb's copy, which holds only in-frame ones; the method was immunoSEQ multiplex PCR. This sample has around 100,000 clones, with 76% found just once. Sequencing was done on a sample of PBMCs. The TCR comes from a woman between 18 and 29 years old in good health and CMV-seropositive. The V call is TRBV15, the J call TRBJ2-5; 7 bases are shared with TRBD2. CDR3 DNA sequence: TGTGCCACCAGCAGAGTGGGGGGGGTCGAGACCCAGTACTTC. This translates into CATSRVGGVETQYF.